A single sample gave rise to the 20 T cell receptor beta chains below, sequenced in a study of shared clonotypes between healthy human individuals. Here immunoSEQ multiplex PCR was the method, and the copy in TCRdb shows in-frame clones only, minus some. The data hold 2 million to 3 million clones, with 80% to 95% observed a single time. Source material: naive CD4+ T cells from PBMCs. The subset is: CD45RA+ positively selected. All receptors derive from a man aged 18-30 years in good health. Some clones in this sample may be carry-over from other donors' samples.

The CDR3 DNA follows: TGTGCCAGCAGGACAACGCGGGAGACCCAGTACTTC. It encodes CASRTTRETQYF. The chain joins TRBV6-5 to TRBJ2-5, with no clear D. The CDR3 loop spans 12 amino acids. The ends were cut back, 6 bases at V and 5 bases at J, with 10 bases in the middle. From germline, CDR1 is MNHEY and CDR2 SVGAGI.

The CDR3 DNA sequence: TGTGCCAGCAGACTGGGACAGGGGTTCTATGGCTACACCTTC. Translation: CASRLGQGFYGYTF. The rearrangement joins TRBV6-5 to TRBJ1-2; 10 positions agree with TRBD1. The CDR3 extends over 14 amino acids. With V trimmed by 6 bases and J by 4 bases, 5 bases remained unmatched. Germline lookup yields CDR1 MNHEY and CDR2 SVGAGI.

This clone was seen a single time. The rearrangement joins TRBV7-9 to TRBJ2-7, with D possibly being TRBD2 (5 bases). Germline V gene lookup returns CDR1 SEHNR and CDR2 FQNEAQ (reference sequence). CDR3 length: 15 residues. V dropped 4 bases and J dropped 3 bases, with 16 bases sitting between them. The DNA for the CDR3 is TGTGCCAGCAGCTGGACTCCGCAGACCGGCTACGAGCAGTACTTC. As protein: CASSWTPQTGYEQYF.

The chain recombines TRBV5-1 with TRBJ1-2, with 9 bases aligning to TRBD1. This CDR3 spans 15 amino acids. Germline lookup yields CDR1 SGHRS and CDR2 YFSETQ. With V trimmed by 4 bases and J by 3 bases, 7 bases remained unmatched. The CDR3 region has the DNA TGCGCCAGCAGCCCGACAGGGGGAGGATACTATGGCTACACCTTC. It yields the protein CASSPTGGGYYGYTF.

This clone appeared a single time. V usage is TRBV18 and J usage is TRBJ1-1; the match to TRBD1 covers 8 bases. J lost 5 bases, V lost 3 bases, and 5 bases had no gene match. The CDR3 extends over 14 amino acids. Germline-derived CDR1 and CDR2 are KGHSH and LQKENI. The CDR3 DNA sequence: TGTGCCAGCTCACCTACGACAGGGGTGACTGAAGCTTTCTTT. Translated: CASSPTTGVTEAFF. Filled out from reference TRBV18 and TRBJ1-1, the complete variable domain reads NAGVMQNPRHLVRRRGQEARLRCSPMKGHSHVYWYRQLPEEGLKFMVYLQKENIIDESGMPKERFSAEFPKEGPSILRIQQVVRGDSAAYFCASSPTTGVTEAFFGQGTRLTVV.

The genes are TRBV7-8 and TRBJ1-2; 7 bases map to TRBD1. Germline V gene data show CDR1 as SGHVS and CDR2 as FQNEAQ. The junction had 3 bases not matched to a gene; V was cut back by 4 bases and J by 1 base. This CDR3 comprises 14 residues. The CDR3 here is CASSSWDSNYGYTF. The CDR3 bases are TGTGCCAGCAGCTCCTGGGACAGTAACTATGGCTACACCTTC.

The gene calls are TRBV6-4 and TRBJ2-7; tentative D call: TRBD1 (6 bases). V lost 4 bases and J 7 bases, leaving 17 bases between the germline ends. This CDR3 is built from 14 residues. CDR1 MRHNA and CDR2 SNTAGT come from the germline V gene. The CDR3 loop reads CASSVTGTSVEQYF. CDR3 nucleotides: TGTGCCAGCAGTGTAACAGGGACCTCTGTTGAGCAGTACTTC.

The chain is built from TRBV19 and TRBJ1-5; D is possibly TRBD1 (5 bases). CDR1 LNHDA and CDR2 SQIVND come from the germline V gene (reference sequence). The germline V and J ends were trimmed by 6 bases and 0 bases, with 18 bases remaining between them. The CDR3 runs 17 residues. In DNA form, the CDR3 reads TGTGCCAGTAGCCGCCGGGGCGGGCAATATAGCAATCAGCCCCAGCATTTT. Its protein is CASSRRGGQYSNQPQHF.

V usage is TRBV28 and J usage is TRBJ1-2, with TRBD1 as a possible D gene (6 bases). Germline CDR1 is MDHEN and CDR2 is SYDVKM. Trimming stripped 6 bases from V and 4 bases from J, with 18 bases between. The CDR3 consists of 15 residues. The CDR3 nucleotides are TGTGCCAGCAGGCCGCAGGGGACCTTGGGCTATGGCTACACCTTC. It yields the protein CASRPQGTLGYGYTF.

This chain uses TRBV6-5 with TRBJ2-4, with D possibly being TRBD2 (6 bases). The germline gives CDR1 MNHEY, CDR2 SVGAGI. Deletions cut 2 bases from V and 12 bases from J, with 14 bases between. CDR3 length equals 13 residues. The CDR3 spells CASSYRDLGPQYF. The CDR3 DNA reads TGTGCCAGCAGTTACCGGGACTTAGGCCCTCAGTACTTC.

This clone was detected only once. The V call is TRBV27, the J call TRBJ1-1; D is ambiguous. Trimming shortened V by 0 bases and J by 1 base, and 9 bases separated the two germline ends. Germline CDR1 MNHEY, CDR2 SMNVEV (reference sequence). There are 15 residues in the CDR3. The DNA of the CDR3 is TGTGCCAGCAGTTTATCGCGGCAGTCGAACACTGAAGCTTTCTTT. Amino acids: CASSLSRQSNTEAFF.

The gene calls are TRBV6-5 and TRBJ1-2; D remains ambiguous. The CDR3 is 12 residues long. Germline CDR1 and CDR2: MNHEY and SVGAGI. Trimming took off 6 bases at V and 4 bases at J, with 9 bases between the two ends. The CDR3 DNA reads TGTGCCAGCAGGGACCAAGCCTATGGCTACACCTTC. This codes for CASRDQAYGYTF.

The rearrangement links TRBV6-6 to TRBJ1-1; 7 bases fit TRBD1. Germline V gene lookup returns CDR1 MNHNY and CDR2 SVGAGI (reference sequence). Losses at the gene ends were 6 bases for V and 1 base for J; bases not matched to a gene: 11. The CDR3 length is 16 residues. The CDR3 loop reads CASRPANRGPNTEAFF. In DNA form, the CDR3 reads TGTGCCAGCAGACCCGCGAACAGGGGCCCGAACACTGAAGCTTTCTTT.

This chain uses TRBV7-8 with TRBJ2-1; 7 bases fit TRBD2. The V and J ends lost 1 base and 12 bases, in that order; junction bases with no gene match: 15. CDR3 length: 16 residues. Germline CDR1 reads SGHVS; CDR2 reads FQNEAQ. CDR3 nucleotides: TGTGCCAGCAGCTTAGAGGGGAGACTAACCCCGGGGGGGCAGTTCTTC. Translating gives CASSLEGRLTPGGQFF. Supplemented by reference TRBV7-8 and TRBJ2-1, the full variable domain reads GAGVSQSPRYKVAKRGQDVALRCDPISGHVSLFWYQQALGQGPEFLTYFQNEAQLDKSGLPSDRFFAERPEGSVSTLKIQRTQQEDSAVYLCASSLEGRLTPGGQFFGPGTRLTVL.

The chain has TRBV11-2 and TRBJ1-1, with 8 bases matching TRBD1. Germline CDR1 reads SGHAT; CDR2 reads FQNNGV. V shed 1 base and J 4 bases; nucleotides not matched to a gene: 5. The CDR3 is made up of 15 amino acids. The CDR3 sequence: CASSLAGQVSTEAFF. The CDR3 bases are TGTGCCAGCAGCTTAGCGGGACAGGTTTCCACTGAAGCTTTCTTT.

J is TRBJ2-2 and V is TRBV29-1; 10 bases are a match to TRBD1. There are 14 residues in the CDR3. Germline CDR1 is SQVTM and CDR2 is ANQGSEA. Trimming removed 6 bases from V and 4 bases from J; junction bases left unmatched: 5. In DNA form, the CDR3 reads TGCAGCGTGGGACAGGGGTCCTTCACCGGGGAGCTGTTTTTT. It specifies CSVGQGSFTGELFF.

This chain uses TRBV29-1 with TRBJ2-5; 7 nucleotides match TRBD2. V lost 1 base, J lost 2 bases, and 10 bases stayed unmatched. The CDR3 extends over 16 amino acids. CDR1 and CDR2 from the germline V gene are SQVTM and ANQGSEA. This CDR3 is CSVEGGAASGQETQYF. CDR3 bases: TGCAGCGTTGAAGGAGGGGCGGCTAGCGGACAAGAGACCCAGTACTTC. Variable domain in full (rest from reference TRBV29-1 and TRBJ2-5): SAVISQKPSRDICQRGTSLTIQCQVDSQVTMMFWYRQQPGQSLTLIATANQGSEATYESGFVIDKFPISRPNLTFSTLTVSNMSPEDSSIYLCSVEGGAASGQETQYFGPGTRLLVL.

The chain has TRBV5-4 and TRBJ1-1; 7 bases map to TRBD1. Germline-derived CDR1 and CDR2 are SGHNT and YYREEE (reference sequence). Trimming cost V 8 bases and J 6 bases; bases outside gene matches: 13. This CDR3 contains 14 residues. The CDR3 DNA reads as TGTGCCAGAAGCCAGCGACAGGGCCACTCTGAAGCTTTCTTT. Protein: CARSQRQGHSEAFF.

J is TRBJ2-7 and V is TRBV15, with 7 bases lining up with TRBD1. The V and J ends lost 0 bases and 0 bases, in that order; junction bases with no gene match: 5. Germline V lookup: CDR1 LNHNV, CDR2 YYDKDF (reference sequence). There are 16 residues in the CDR3. CDR3 bases: TGTGCCACCAGCAGAGAAAAGACAGGGAGCTCCTACGAGCAGTACTTC. Its translation is CATSREKTGSSYEQYF.

The V gene is TRBV9, the J gene TRBJ1-2; D unresolved. CDR1 SGDLS and CDR2 YYNGEE come from the germline V gene. Trimming shortened V by 0 bases and J by 4 bases, and 7 bases separated the two germline ends. This CDR3 has 13 residues. CDR3 in amino acids: CASSVGPPYGYTF. CDR3 nucleotides: TGTGCCAGCAGCGTAGGGCCGCCCTATGGCTACACCTTC. The whole variable domain, remainder taken from reference TRBV9 and TRBJ1-2, is DSGVTQTPKHLITATGQRVTLRCSPRSGDLSVYWYQQSLDQGLQFLIQYYNGEERAKGNILERFSAQQFPDLHSELNLSSLELGDSALYFCASSVGPPYGYTFGSGTRLTVV.